These 30 T cell receptor beta chains originate from one sample sequenced in a study of blood T cell repertoires in COVID-19. Method: immunoSEQ multiplex PCR; TCRdb's copy keeps in-frame clones and lacks some. The repertoire includes around 210,000 clones, 65% to 90% of them detected once, and 5.1% sits in the top ten. The sample taken for sequencing was peripheral blood. Every receptor here comes from a man in his fifties or sixties with COVID-19, enrolled during active disease.

This sequence joins TRBV9 and TRBJ2-2; 8 bases agree with TRBD2. Trimming took 2 bases from V and 1 from J; bases not matched to a gene: 4. CDR1 and CDR2 from the germline V gene are SGDLS and YYNGEE. CDR3 length: 16 amino acids. The CDR3 DNA reads TGTGCCAGCAGCGTCCGACTAGCGAGGAACACCGGGGAGCTGTTTTTT. Its translation: CASSVRLARNTGELFF.

The V call is TRBV14, the J call TRBJ2-1, with 9 bases aligning to TRBD2. V dropped 6 bases and J dropped 8; count of bases not matched to a gene: 14. Germline CDR1 and CDR2: SGHDN and FVKESK. The CDR3 loop spans 16 amino acids. CDR3 amino acids: CASSLLGRGGVYEQFF. The CDR3 DNA reads as TGTGCCAGCAGTTTACTCGGGCGGGGGGGCGTCTATGAGCAGTTCTTC.

This clone turned up a few times. The chain carries TRBV5-1 and TRBJ2-2, with D possibly matching TRBD1 (5 bases). Germline CDR1 and CDR2: SGHRS and YFSETQ. This CDR3 has 16 residues. V was trimmed by 4 bases and J by 1 base, leaving 14 bases between them. The DNA for the CDR3 is TGCGCCAGCAGCCCAAAATATGGACAGAACACCGGGGAGCTGTTTTTT. This encodes CASSPKYGQNTGELFF. Variable domain in full (rest from reference TRBV5-1 and TRBJ2-2): KAGVTQTPRYLIKTRGQQVTLSCSPISGHRSVSWYQQTPGQGLQFLFEYFSETQRNKGNFPGRFSGRQFSNSRSEMNVSTLELGDSALYLCASSPKYGQNTGELFFGEGSRLTVL.

This clone showed up many times. V gene TRBV7-2 combines with J gene TRBJ2-7; possible D gene TRBD1, 8 bases. The CDR3 is made up of 15 amino acids. Germline V gene lookup returns CDR1 SGHTA and CDR2 FQGNSA. V lost 6 bases, J lost 3 bases, and 18 bases lay in between. The CDR3, as DNA: TGTGCCAGCAGTCTACAGGGGGGGCTTCACTACGAGCAGTACTTC. Translating gives CASSLQGGLHYEQYF.

J is TRBJ1-1 and V is TRBV7-2, with D unclear. V gave up 5 bases and J gave up 0 bases, with 7 bases separating them. CDR1 is SGHTA, CDR2 FQGNSA, per germline. There are 13 residues in the CDR3. CDR3 DNA: TGTGCCAGCAGCCAAAAATTGAACACTGAAGCTTTCTTT. Its translation: CASSQKLNTEAFF.

The rearrangement uses TRBV19 and TRBJ1-6; 7 bases match TRBD1. CDR3 length: 13 amino acids. With 6 bases clipped from V and 8 bases from J, the junction kept 4 bases outside the gene matches. CDR1 is LNHDA, CDR2 SQIVND, per germline (reference sequence). In nucleotides, the CDR3 is TGTGCCAGTAGAGGGGGCGCGGATTCACCCCTCCACTTT. Translation gives CASRGGADSPLHF.

V usage is TRBV27 and J usage is TRBJ1-5, with D possibly TRBD1 on 6 matching bases. Germline CDR1 reads MNHEY; CDR2 reads SMNVEV (reference sequence). Between the trimmed V and J ends, which lost 7 bases and 5 bases, there was a span of 21 bases. The CDR3 extends over 16 amino acids. The CDR3 bases are TGTGCCAGCACCACAACGGCCAGGGGAGTTTATCAGCCCCAGCATTTT. It specifies CASTTTARGVYQPQHF.

V is TRBV5-1 and J is TRBJ2-1; TRBD2 matches 12 bases. The V segment lost 4 bases and the J segment 6 bases; nucleotides outside the gene matches: 5. Germline V lookup: CDR1 SGHRS, CDR2 YFSETQ. This CDR3 has 15 residues. The CDR3 DNA follows: TGCGCCAGCAGCCCAGGACTAGCGGGGCGCAATGAGCAGTTCTTC. Its protein is CASSPGLAGRNEQFF.

The chain recombines TRBV7-9 with TRBJ2-3, with 8 positions matching TRBD1. V was pared by 4 bases and J by 0 bases, with 3 bases of the junction left unmatched. Per the germline V gene, CDR1 is SEHNR and CDR2 is FQNEAQ (reference sequence). The CDR3 loop spans 15 amino acids. The CDR3 DNA follows: TGTGCCAGCAGCTCTAACAGGGGGAGCACAGATACGCAGTATTTT. Its protein is CASSSNRGSTDTQYF. Supplemented by reference TRBV7-9 and TRBJ2-3, the full variable domain reads DTGVSQNPRHKITKRGQNVTFRCDPISEHNRLYWYRQTLGQGPEFLTYFQNEAQLEKSRLLSDRFSAERPKGSFSTLEIQRTEQGDSAMYLCASSSNRGSTDTQYFGPGTRLTVL.

The chain joins TRBV7-9 to TRBJ2-5; D perhaps matches TRBD2 (6 bases). In germline, CDR1 is SEHNR, CDR2 FQNEAQ (reference sequence). The CDR3 sequence is 15 residues long. V was pared by 4 bases and J by 7 bases, with 19 bases between. The CDR3: CASSSPGPKAGTQYF. The CDR3 DNA sequence: TGTGCCAGCAGCTCTCCGGGACCAAAAGCGGGGACCCAGTACTTC.

This sequence joins TRBV25-1 and TRBJ2-1; maybe TRBD2 (7 bases). Germline loops: CDR1 MGHDK, CDR2 SYGVNS. This CDR3 region has 16 residues. V shed 2 bases and J shed 3 bases, with 14 bases lying between them. Here the CDR3 DNA reads TGTGCCAGCAGTGAAACCTCCGGGGGGCGCTACAATGAGCAGTTCTTC. The encoded protein is CASSETSGGRYNEQFF.

This clone was observed a single time. The chain joins TRBV9 to TRBJ2-5; TRBD2 matches 14 bases. The CDR3 spans 18 residues. Germline loops: CDR1 SGDLS, CDR2 YYNGEE. J was trimmed by 7 bases and V by 4 bases; bases with no gene match: 15. The CDR3 region has the DNA TGTGCCAGCAGCTCCGGGACTAGCGGGGGCCAGGCCCGAGGGACCCAGTACTTC. This gives the protein CASSSGTSGGQARGTQYF. Looking up the rest from reference TRBV9 and TRBJ2-5 gives the full variable domain: DSGVTQTPKHLITATGQRVTLRCSPRSGDLSVYWYQQSLDQGLQFLIQYYNGEERAKGNILERFSAQQFPDLHSELNLSSLELGDSALYFCASSSGTSGGQARGTQYFGPGTRLLVL.

Note on this clone: Other DNA variants within this sample encode the same CDR3. This chain connects TRBV5-1 to TRBJ2-3; maybe TRBD2 (6 bases). Trimming took 0 bases from V and 1 from J, leaving 9 bases between them. This CDR3 comprises 15 residues. Germline-derived CDR1 and CDR2 are SGHRS and YFSETQ. The CDR3 coding sequence is TGCGCCAGCAGCTTGGGGCCGGGGGGCACAGATACGCAGTATTTT. Amino acids: CASSLGPGGTDTQYF.

This sequence joins TRBV7-9 and TRBJ1-4, with unresolved D. Per the germline V gene, CDR1 is SEHNR and CDR2 is FQNEAQ (reference sequence). Trimming stripped 1 base from V and 7 bases from J, with 10 bases between. The CDR3 contains 14 residues. The CDR3 protein is CASSLGGDGEKLFF. CDR3 nucleotide sequence: TGTGCCAGCAGCTTAGGAGGTGATGGTGAAAAACTGTTTTTT.

A remark on this clone: The sample has other DNA sequences that encode this CDR3 too. The rearrangement links TRBV29-1 to TRBJ1-5; D perhaps matches TRBD1 (5 bases). This CDR3 spans 13 amino acids. CDR1 and CDR2 (germline): SQVTM, ANQGSEA. Trimming removed 4 bases from V and 2 bases from J, with 9 bases in between. The DNA for the CDR3 is TGCAGCGTTGGTCAGGGCGGCAATCAGCCCCAGCATTTT. It yields the protein CSVGQGGNQPQHF.

This clone has more than one count but fewer than ten. This chain joins TRBV15 and TRBJ2-1, with D hard to call. Germline CDR1 and CDR2: LNHNV and YYDKDF (reference sequence). The CDR3 consists of 14 residues. Trimming removed 1 base from V and 8 bases from J, with 12 bases in between. CDR3: CATSRVRYDDEQFF. The DNA of the CDR3 is TGTGCCACCAGCAGAGTGAGGTACGATGATGAGCAGTTCTTC.

This clone was seen once. The rearrangement links TRBV11-3 to TRBJ2-7; 9 positions agree with TRBD1. Germline loops: CDR1 SGHNT, CDR2 YENEEA. V lost 5 bases and J lost 5; bases outside the gene matches: 16. The CDR3 sequence is 17 residues long. The CDR3, as DNA: TGTGCCAGCAGCCTCCGAGCCCCGGGACAGGGTAACGACGAGCAGTACTTC. Translated, it gives CASSLRAPGQGNDEQYF.

This chain uses TRBV5-5 with TRBJ2-7; TRBD1 is a possible D gene (5 bases). The CDR3 totals 14 residues. V gave up 0 bases and J gave up 2 bases, with 9 bases separating them. Germline CDR1 and CDR2: SGHKS and YYEKEE (reference sequence). This CDR3 is CASSLERQPYEQYF. CDR3 coding DNA: TGTGCCAGCAGCTTGGAGAGACAGCCCTACGAGCAGTACTTC.

This clone appeared once. Here the CDR3 reads CASSQDSSGATYEQYF. In DNA form, the CDR3 reads TGCGCCAGCAGCCAAGATTCCAGCGGGGCGACCTACGAGCAGTACTTC. The chain employs TRBV4-3 and TRBJ2-7, with 7 bases lining up with TRBD2. V lost 0 bases to trimming and J lost 2 bases; unmatched junction nucleotides: 7. In germline, CDR1 is LGHNA, CDR2 YSLEER. The CDR3 is 16 amino acids.

The J gene is TRBJ1-5, the V gene TRBV2; the D gene is possibly TRBD1 (6 bases). Germline CDR1 SNHLY, CDR2 FYNNEI. The CDR3 spans 15 residues. Deletions cut 10 bases from V and 2 bases from J, with 18 bases between. The CDR3 DNA reads as TGTGCCACCCGGGAAGGGGGGGGCGGCAATCAGCCCCAGCATTTT. This gives the protein CATREGGGGNQPQHF.

The chain carries TRBV20-1 and TRBJ2-3, with TRBD2 matching 9 bases. The CDR3 contains 15 residues. Germline V gene lookup returns CDR1 DFQATT and CDR2 SNEGSKA (reference sequence). V trimming: 3 bases; J trimming: 2 bases; junction bases outside the gene matches: 6. CDR3 sequence reads: CSASRGGAHTDTQYF. DNA for the CDR3: TGCAGTGCTAGTCGCGGGGGGGCCCACACAGATACGCAGTATTTT.

The rearrangement joins TRBV24-1 to TRBJ1-2; D remains unclear. CDR3 length: 13 residues. V shed 6 bases and J shed 5 bases, with 12 bases lying between them. The germline V gene has CDR1 KGHDR and CDR2 SFDVKD. The CDR3 reads CATSLGSTYGYTF. The DNA for the CDR3 is TGTGCCACCAGTCTGGGCAGTACGTATGGCTACACCTTC.

In DNA form, the CDR3 reads TGTGCCAGCAGTTCTGGACAGATCTATGGCTACACCTTC. Amino acids: CASSSGQIYGYTF. The gene calls are TRBV28 and TRBJ1-2, with D perhaps TRBD1 (6 bases). Trimming took 4 bases from V and 4 from J, leaving 10 bases between them. Germline lookup yields CDR1 MDHEN and CDR2 SYDVKM. The CDR3 spans 13 residues.

The chain carries TRBV12-5 and TRBJ2-3; 11 bases are a match to TRBD2. The trim removed 0 bases at V and 6 bases at J, leaving 2 bases unmatched. The CDR3 is made up of 15 amino acids. Germline V gene lookup returns CDR1 LGHNT and CDR2 FRNRAP. CDR3 amino acids: CASGLVRTSGDTQYF. The DNA of the CDR3 is TGTGCTAGTGGTTTGGTAAGGACTAGCGGGGATACGCAGTATTTT.

The chain recombines TRBV9 with TRBJ1-3, with TRBD1 matching over 8 bases. V was pared by 0 bases and J by 4 bases, with 3 bases of the junction left unmatched. The CDR3 has 15 amino acids. Germline V CDR1 and CDR2: SGDLS, YYNGEE. The CDR3: CASSVVAGGGNTIYF. The CDR3 region has the DNA TGTGCCAGCAGCGTAGTGGCAGGGGGCGGAAACACCATATATTTT.

The V gene is TRBV6-2 or TRBV6-3, the J gene TRBJ1-2; the D is unclear. Trimming left V 2 bases short and J 1 base short, with 17 bases between. Germline assignment: CDR1 MNHEY and CDR2 SVGEGT. The CDR3 has 17 residues. CDR3 protein: CASSYATRGGINYGYTF. CDR3 sequence (DNA): TGTGCCAGCAGTTACGCCACCCGAGGCGGAATTAACTATGGCTACACCTTC.

The V call is TRBV19, the J call TRBJ2-7, with 9 bases that match TRBD1. Germline CDR1 LNHDA, CDR2 SQIVND (reference sequence). Trimming took 4 bases from V and 2 from J; bases not matched to a gene: 6. CDR3 size: 15 residues. The CDR3 spells CASSTTGQGAYEQYF. CDR3 nucleotide sequence: TGTGCCAGTAGTACCACGGGACAGGGAGCCTACGAGCAGTACTTC.

This clone was picked up one time. The CDR3 is CASSKRRLAKNIQYF. Written as DNA, the CDR3 is TGTGCCAGCAGTAAGAGGAGGTTAGCCAAAAACATTCAGTACTTC. This sequence joins TRBV6-9 and TRBJ2-4, with D perhaps matching TRBD2 (5 bases). Trimming removed 5 bases at V and 0 bases at J, with 11 bases between. This CDR3 has 15 amino acids. Germline assignment: CDR1 MNHGY and CDR2 SVAAGI.

This sequence joins TRBV5-1 and TRBJ2-7; D unresolved. V was shortened by 4 bases and J by 1 base, with 9 bases between the two germline ends. The CDR3 is 13 amino acids. The germline V gene has CDR1 SGHRS and CDR2 YFSETQ. CDR3 sequence (DNA): TGCGCCAGCAGCCACCCCCAGTCCTACGAGCAGTACTTC. Its protein product is CASSHPQSYEQYF. The full variable domain, with the rest looked up from reference TRBV5-1 and TRBJ2-7, is KAGVTQTPRYLIKTRGQQVTLSCSPISGHRSVSWYQQTPGQGLQFLFEYFSETQRNKGNFPGRFSGRQFSNSRSEMNVSTLELGDSALYLCASSHPQSYEQYFGPGTRLTVT.

This rearrangement joins TRBV18 to TRBJ1-1; weak D call: TRBD1 (6 bases). CDR3 length: 12 residues. Germline V gene data show CDR1 as KGHSH and CDR2 as LQKENI. V was trimmed by 3 bases and J by 10 bases, leaving 12 bases between them. CDR3 protein: CASSPKQGTAFF. CDR3 nucleotide sequence: TGTGCCAGCTCACCCAAACAGGGTACAGCTTTCTTT.